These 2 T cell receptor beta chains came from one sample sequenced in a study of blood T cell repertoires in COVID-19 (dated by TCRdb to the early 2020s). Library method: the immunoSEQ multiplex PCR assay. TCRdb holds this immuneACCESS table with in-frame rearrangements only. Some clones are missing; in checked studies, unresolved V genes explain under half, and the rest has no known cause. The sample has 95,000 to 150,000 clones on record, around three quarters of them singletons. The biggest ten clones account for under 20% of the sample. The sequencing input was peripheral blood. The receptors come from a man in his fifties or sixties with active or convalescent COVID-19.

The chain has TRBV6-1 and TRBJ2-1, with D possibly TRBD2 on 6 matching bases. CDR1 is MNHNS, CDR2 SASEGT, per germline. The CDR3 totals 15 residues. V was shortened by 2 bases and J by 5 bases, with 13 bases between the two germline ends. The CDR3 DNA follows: TGTGCCAGCAGTGAACAGGGTAGCGGAGACAATGAGCAGTTCTTC. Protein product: CASSEQGSGDNEQFF.

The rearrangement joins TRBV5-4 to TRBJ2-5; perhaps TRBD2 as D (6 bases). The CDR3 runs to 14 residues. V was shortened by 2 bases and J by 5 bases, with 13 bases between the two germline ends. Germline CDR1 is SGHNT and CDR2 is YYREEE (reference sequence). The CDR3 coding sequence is TGTGCCAGCAGCTTAGGCAGCGCGGGGGAGACCCAGTACTTC. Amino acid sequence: CASSLGSAGETQYF.